This TCR beta chain was sequenced for a study of T cell responses to AZD1222 COVID-19 vaccine. Method: immunoSEQ multiplex PCR; TCRdb's copy keeps in-frame clones and lacks some. There are about 75,000 clones in the sample; around 89% occur only once, and about 9% lies in the top ten. The source is an adult who received the MenACWY meningococcal vaccine as a control. The sequencing used peripheral blood, collected 28 days after the second dose of the MenACWY control vaccine.

The CDR3 nucleotides read TGTGCCAGCAGTGGTCTGACAGGGAAATACGAGCAGTACTTC. Amino acid sequence: CASSGLTGKYEQYF. The chain carries TRBV2 and TRBJ2-7; TRBD1 aligns across 7 bases. Germline V gene data show CDR1 as SNHLY and CDR2 as FYNNEI. V dropped 4 bases and J dropped 4; count of bases not matched to a gene: 7. CDR3 size: 14 residues.